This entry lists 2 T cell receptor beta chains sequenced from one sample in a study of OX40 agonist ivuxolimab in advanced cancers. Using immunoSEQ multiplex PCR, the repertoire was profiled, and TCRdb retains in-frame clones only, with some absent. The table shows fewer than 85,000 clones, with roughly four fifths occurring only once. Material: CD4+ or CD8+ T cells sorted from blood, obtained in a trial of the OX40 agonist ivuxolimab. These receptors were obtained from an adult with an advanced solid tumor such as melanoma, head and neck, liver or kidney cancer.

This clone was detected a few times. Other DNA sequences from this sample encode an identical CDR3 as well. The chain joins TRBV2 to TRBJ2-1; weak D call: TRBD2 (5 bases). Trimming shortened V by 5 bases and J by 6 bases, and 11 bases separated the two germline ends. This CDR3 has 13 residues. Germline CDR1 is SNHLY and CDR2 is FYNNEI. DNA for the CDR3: TGTGCCAGCAGTTTAGTTGGAGGCAATGAGCAGTTCTTC. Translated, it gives CASSLVGGNEQFF. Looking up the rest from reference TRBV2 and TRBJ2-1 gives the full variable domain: EPEVTQTPSHQVTQMGQEVILRCVPISNHLYFYWYRQILGQKVEFLVSFYNNEISEKSEIFDDQFSVERPDGSNFTLKIRSTKLEDSAMYFCASSLVGGNEQFFGPGTRLTVL.

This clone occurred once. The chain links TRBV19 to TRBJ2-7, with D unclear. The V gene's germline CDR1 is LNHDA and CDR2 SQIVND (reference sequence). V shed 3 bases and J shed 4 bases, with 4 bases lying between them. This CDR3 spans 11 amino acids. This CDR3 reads CASSMGYEQYF. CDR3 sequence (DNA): TGTGCCAGTAGTATGGGTTACGAGCAGTACTTC.